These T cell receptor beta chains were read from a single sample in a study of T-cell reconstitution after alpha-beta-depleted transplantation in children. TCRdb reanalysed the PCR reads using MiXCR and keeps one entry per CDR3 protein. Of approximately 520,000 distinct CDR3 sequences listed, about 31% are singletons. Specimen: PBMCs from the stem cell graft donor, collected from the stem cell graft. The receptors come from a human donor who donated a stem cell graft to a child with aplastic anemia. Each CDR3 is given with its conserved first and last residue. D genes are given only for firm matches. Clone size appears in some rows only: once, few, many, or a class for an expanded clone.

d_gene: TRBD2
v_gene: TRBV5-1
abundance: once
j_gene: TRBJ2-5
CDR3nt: TGCGCCAGCAGCTCCAACGCGGGAGAGGTTGAGACCCAGTACTTC
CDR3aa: CASSSNAGEVETQYF

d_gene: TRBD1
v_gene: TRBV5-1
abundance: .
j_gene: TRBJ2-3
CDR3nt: TGCGCCAGCAGAAGGGACAGTAGCACAGATACGCAGTATTTT
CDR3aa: CASRRDSSTDTQYF

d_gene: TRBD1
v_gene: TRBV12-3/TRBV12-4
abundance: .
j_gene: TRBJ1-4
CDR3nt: TGTGCCAGCAGTTTTCACAGGGGAAGGGAAAAACTGTTTTTT
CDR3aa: CASSFHRGREKLFF

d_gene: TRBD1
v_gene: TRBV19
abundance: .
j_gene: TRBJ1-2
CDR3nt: TGTGCCAGTAAGGGAACAGGGGAGGCTAACTATGGCTACACCTTC
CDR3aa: CASKGTGEANYGYTF

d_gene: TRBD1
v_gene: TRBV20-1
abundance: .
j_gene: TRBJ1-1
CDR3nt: TGCAGTGCCCTCGGGACAGGCTTTAGCACTGAAGCTTTCTTT
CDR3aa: CSALGTGFSTEAFF

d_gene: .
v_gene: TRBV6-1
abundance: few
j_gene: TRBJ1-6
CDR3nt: TGTGCCAGCACGGGGCAGAGCTCCTATAATTCACCCCTCCACTTT
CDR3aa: CASTGQSSYNSPLHF

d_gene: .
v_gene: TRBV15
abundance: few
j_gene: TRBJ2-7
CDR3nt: TGTGCCACCAGCAGAGAGGCCGCGCCGAGCTCCTACGAGCAGTACTTC
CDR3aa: CATSREAAPSSYEQYF

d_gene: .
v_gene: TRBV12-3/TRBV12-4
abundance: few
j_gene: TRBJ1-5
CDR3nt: TGTGCCAGCAGTTTAGGGACGGATAGCAATCAGCCCCAGCATTTT
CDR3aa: CASSLGTDSNQPQHF

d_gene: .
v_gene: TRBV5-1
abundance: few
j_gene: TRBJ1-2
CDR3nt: TGCGCCAGCAGCCCCTCGGTGGGTGGCTACACCTTC
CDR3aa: CASSPSVGGYTF

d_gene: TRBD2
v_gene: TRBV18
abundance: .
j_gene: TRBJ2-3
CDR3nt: TGTGCCAGCTCACCAGTCGCGGCGGGAGGGCAAGATACGCAGTATTTT
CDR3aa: CASSPVAAGGQDTQYF

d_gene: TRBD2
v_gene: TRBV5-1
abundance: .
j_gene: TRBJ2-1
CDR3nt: TGCGCCAGCAGCTTGCGGACTAGCGGGGTCAATGAGCAGTTCTTC
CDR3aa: CASSLRTSGVNEQFF

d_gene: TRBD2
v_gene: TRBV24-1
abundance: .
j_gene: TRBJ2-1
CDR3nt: TGTGCCACCAGTGATTCACTAGCGGGAATCTACAATGAGCAGTTCTTC
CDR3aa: CATSDSLAGIYNEQFF

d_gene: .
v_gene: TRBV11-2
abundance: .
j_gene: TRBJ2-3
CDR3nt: TGTGCCAGCAGCATTCTGCGGGAAACGCAGTATTTT
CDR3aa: CASSILRETQYF

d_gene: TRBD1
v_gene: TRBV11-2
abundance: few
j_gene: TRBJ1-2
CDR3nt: TGTGCCAGCAGCTTAGACTTCGGGACAGGCATAAGTAATGGCTACACCTTC
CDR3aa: CASSLDFGTGISNGYTF

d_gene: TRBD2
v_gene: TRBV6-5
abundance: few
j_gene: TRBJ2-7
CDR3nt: TGTGCCAGCAGTTCCGAACTAGCGGGATTTCACGAGCAGTACTTC
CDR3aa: CASSSELAGFHEQYF

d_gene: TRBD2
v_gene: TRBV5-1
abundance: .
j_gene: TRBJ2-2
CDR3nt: TGCGCCAGCAGCTTGATTAGCGGGACCACCGGGGAGCTGTTTTTT
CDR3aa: CASSLISGTTGELFF

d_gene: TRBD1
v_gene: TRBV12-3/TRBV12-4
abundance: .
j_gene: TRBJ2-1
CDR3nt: TGTGCCAGCAGTTTAGCGCTCGGGCAGGGGGCGACTAATGAGCAGTTCTTC
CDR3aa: CASSLALGQGATNEQFF